A single sample gave rise to the 3 T cell receptor beta chains below, sequenced in a study of Ad26.COV2.S vaccination and SARS-CoV-2 variants. The protocol was immunoSEQ multiplex PCR, while the TCRdb copy is restricted to in-frame clones and leaves out a portion. The sample holds 350,000 to 600,000 clones, about nine tenths seen once. As to treatment: some 19 received Ad26.COV2.S at low or high dose, single or two shots; about 5 received placebo; per-sample allocation not given. The investigators took samples on day 63 after the first vaccine or placebo injection. This sample comprised peripheral blood, obtained in a trial of Ad26.COV2.S vaccine versus placebo. All receptors come from a person between 18 and 65 years old who received the Ad26.COV2.S COVID-19 vaccine or a placebo.

The rearrangement joins TRBV5-1 to TRBJ2-3; no clear D gene. V shed 1 base and J shed 6 bases, with 12 bases lying between them. The germline CDR1 and CDR2 sequences are SGHRS and YFSETQ. The CDR3 has 14 amino acids. The CDR3 loop is CASSLLDPPDTQYF. The DNA of the CDR3 is TGCGCCAGCAGCTTGTTGGACCCGCCGGATACGCAGTATTTT.

The chain combines TRBV12-3 or TRBV12-4 with TRBJ1-5; D possibly corresponds to TRBD1 (5 bases). The ends were cut back, 6 bases at V and 6 bases at J, with 12 bases in the middle. The CDR3 totals 13 residues. CDR3 sequence: CASRPGGTQPQHF. The CDR3 DNA reads TGTGCCAGCAGACCGGGGGGAACTCAGCCCCAGCATTTT.

The V and J genes are TRBV5-3 and TRBJ2-3; 7 bases match TRBD2. TRBV5-3 belongs to the ORF category, with a function that is uncertain. The trim removed 9 bases at V and 4 bases at J, leaving 14 bases unmatched. The CDR3 is 15 amino acids. Here the CDR3 reads CATWIWCGSADTQYF. In DNA, the CDR3 is TGTGCCACTTGGATTTGGTGCGGGAGTGCAGATACGCAGTATTTT.